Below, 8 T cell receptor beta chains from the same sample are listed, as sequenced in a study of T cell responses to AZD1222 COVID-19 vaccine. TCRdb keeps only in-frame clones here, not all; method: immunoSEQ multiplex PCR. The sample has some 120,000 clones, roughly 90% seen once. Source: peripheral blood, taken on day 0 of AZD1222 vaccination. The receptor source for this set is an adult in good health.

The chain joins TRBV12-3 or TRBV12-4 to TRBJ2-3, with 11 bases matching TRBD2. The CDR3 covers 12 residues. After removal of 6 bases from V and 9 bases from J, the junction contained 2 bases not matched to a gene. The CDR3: CASRRLAGTQYF. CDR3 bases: TGTGCCAGCAGGAGACTAGCGGGGACGCAGTATTTT.

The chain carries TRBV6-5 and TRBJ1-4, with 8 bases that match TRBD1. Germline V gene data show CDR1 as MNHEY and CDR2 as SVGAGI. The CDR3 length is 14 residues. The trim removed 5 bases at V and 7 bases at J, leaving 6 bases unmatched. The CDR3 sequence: CASSLRTGIEKLFF. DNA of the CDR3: TGTGCCAGCAGTCTGCGGACAGGGATTGAAAAACTGTTTTTT.

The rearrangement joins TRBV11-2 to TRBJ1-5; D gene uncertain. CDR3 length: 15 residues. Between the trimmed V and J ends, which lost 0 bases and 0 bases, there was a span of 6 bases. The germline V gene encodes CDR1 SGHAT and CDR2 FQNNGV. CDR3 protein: CASSLEGNSNQPQHF. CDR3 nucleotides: TGTGCCAGCAGCTTAGAGGGAAATAGCAATCAGCCCCAGCATTTT.

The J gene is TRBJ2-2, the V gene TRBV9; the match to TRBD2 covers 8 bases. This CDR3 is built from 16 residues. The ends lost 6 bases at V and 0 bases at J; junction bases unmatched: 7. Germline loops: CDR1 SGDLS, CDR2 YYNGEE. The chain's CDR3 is CASTKRGLSNTGELFF. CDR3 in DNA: TGTGCCAGCACCAAGCGGGGGCTGTCGAACACCGGGGAGCTGTTTTTT.

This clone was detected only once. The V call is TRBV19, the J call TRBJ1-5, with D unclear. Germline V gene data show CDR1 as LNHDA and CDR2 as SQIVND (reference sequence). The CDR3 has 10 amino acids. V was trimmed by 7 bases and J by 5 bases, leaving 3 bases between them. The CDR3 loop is CASIDQPQHF. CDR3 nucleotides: TGTGCCAGTATCGATCAGCCCCAGCATTTT.

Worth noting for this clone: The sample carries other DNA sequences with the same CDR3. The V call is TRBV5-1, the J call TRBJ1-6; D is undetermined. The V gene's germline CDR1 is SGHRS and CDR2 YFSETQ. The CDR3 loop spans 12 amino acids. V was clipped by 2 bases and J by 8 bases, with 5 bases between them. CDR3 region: CASSFGDSPLHF. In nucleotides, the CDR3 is TGCGCCAGCAGCTTCGGAGATTCACCCCTCCACTTT.

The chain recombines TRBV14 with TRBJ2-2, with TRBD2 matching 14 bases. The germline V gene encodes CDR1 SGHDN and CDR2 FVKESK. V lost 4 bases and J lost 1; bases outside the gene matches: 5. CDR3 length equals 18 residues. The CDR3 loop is CASSLTGTSGRNTGELFF. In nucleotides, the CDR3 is TGTGCCAGCAGCCTGACCGGGACTAGCGGGAGGAACACCGGGGAGCTGTTTTTT.

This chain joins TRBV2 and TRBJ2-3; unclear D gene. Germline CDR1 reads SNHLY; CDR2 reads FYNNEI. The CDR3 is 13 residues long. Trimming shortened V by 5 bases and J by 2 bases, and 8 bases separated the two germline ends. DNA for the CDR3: TGTGCCAGCAGTTTTCGATACACAGATACGCAGTATTTT. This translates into CASSFRYTDTQYF.